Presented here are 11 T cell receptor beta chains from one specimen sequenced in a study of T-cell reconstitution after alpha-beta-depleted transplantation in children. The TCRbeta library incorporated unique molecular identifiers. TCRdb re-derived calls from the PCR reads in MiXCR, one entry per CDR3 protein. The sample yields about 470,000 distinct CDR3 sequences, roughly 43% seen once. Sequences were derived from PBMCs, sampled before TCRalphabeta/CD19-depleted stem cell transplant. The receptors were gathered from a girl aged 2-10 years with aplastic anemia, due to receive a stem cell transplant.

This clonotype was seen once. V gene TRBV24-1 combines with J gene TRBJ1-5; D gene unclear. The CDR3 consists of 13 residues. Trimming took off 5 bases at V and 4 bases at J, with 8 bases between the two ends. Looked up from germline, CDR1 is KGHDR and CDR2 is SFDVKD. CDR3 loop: CATSAQPNQPQHF. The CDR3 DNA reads TGTGCCACCAGTGCCCAACCTAATCAGCCCCAGCATTTT.

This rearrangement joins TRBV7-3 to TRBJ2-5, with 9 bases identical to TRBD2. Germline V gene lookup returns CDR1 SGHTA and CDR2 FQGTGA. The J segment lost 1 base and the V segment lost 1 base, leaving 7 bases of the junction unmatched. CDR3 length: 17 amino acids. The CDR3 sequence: CASSLIGPAGGQETQYF. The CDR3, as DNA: TGTGCCAGCAGCTTAATCGGGCCAGCGGGGGGCCAAGAGACCCAGTACTTC.

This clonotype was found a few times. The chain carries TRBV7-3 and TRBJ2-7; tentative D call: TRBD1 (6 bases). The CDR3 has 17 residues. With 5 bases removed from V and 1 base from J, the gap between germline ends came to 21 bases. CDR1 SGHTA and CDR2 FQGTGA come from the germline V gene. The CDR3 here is CASSIPKTGLASYEQYF. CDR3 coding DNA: TGTGCCAGCAGCATACCCAAGACAGGTCTGGCGTCCTACGAGCAGTACTTC.

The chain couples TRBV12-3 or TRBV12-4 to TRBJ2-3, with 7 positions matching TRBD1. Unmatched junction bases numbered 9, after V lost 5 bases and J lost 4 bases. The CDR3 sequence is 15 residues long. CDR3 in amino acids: CASSPTSGGSDTQYF. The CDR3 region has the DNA TGTGCCAGCAGTCCGACTTCAGGGGGTTCAGATACGCAGTATTTT.

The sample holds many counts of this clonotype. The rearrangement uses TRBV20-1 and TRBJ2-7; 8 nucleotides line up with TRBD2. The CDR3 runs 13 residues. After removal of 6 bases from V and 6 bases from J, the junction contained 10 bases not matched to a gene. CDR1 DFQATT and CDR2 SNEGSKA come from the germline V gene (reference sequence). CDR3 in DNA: TGCAGTGCCACCCCCGGGAGGGCCGGCGAGCAGTACTTC. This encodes CSATPGRAGEQYF.

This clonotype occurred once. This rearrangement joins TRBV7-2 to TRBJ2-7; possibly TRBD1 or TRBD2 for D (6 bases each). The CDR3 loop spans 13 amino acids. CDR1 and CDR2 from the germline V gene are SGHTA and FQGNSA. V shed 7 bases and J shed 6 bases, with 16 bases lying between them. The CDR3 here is CASNRRGDGEQYF. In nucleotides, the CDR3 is TGTGCCAGCAATCGTAGGGGGGATGGCGAGCAGTACTTC.

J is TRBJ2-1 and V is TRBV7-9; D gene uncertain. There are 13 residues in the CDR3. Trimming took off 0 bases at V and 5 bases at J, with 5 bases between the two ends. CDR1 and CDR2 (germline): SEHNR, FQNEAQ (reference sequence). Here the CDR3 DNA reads TGTGCCAGCAGCTTAGCGACGGACAATGAGCAGTTCTTC. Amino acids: CASSLATDNEQFF.

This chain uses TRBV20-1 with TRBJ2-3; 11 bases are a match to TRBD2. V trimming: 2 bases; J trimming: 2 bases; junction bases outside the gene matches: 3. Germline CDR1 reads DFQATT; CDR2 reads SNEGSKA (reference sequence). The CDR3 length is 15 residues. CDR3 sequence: CSARLAGGFTDTQYF. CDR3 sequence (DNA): TGCAGTGCTAGACTAGCGGGGGGTTTCACAGATACGCAGTATTTT.

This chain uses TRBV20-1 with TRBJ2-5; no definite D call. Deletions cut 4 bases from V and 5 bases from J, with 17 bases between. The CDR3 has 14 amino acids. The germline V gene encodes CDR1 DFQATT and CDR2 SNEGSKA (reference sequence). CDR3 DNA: TGCAGTGCTAAGGCTGGTCTTACGAGGGAGACCCAGTACTTC. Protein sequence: CSAKAGLTRETQYF.

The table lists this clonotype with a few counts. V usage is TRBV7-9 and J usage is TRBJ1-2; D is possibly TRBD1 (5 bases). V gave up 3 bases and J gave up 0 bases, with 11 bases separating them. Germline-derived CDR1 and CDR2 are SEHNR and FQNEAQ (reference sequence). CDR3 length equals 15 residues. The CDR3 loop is CASSFDSRSNYGYTF. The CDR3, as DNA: TGTGCCAGCAGCTTCGACAGTCGTTCTAACTATGGCTACACCTTC.

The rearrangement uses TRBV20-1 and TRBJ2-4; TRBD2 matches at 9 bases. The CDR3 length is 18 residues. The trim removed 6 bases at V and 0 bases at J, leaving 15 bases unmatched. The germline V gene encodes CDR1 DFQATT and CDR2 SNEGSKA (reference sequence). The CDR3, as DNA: TGCAGTGCCCAGCCCCCTAGCGGGACCCCACTAGCCAAAAACATTCAGTACTTC. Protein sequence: CSAQPPSGTPLAKNIQYF.